This TCR beta chain was profiled in a study of T cells after yellow fever vaccination. A single record per CDR3 protein comes from TCRdb applying MiXCR to the 5' RACE reads. This table has roughly 310,000 distinct CDR3 sequences, around 4% appearing once. The study, taken as a whole, reports: Across the CD4 and CD8 compartments, a small share of clonotypes was present in both.

The germline CDR1 and CDR2 sequences are SGHAT and FQNNGV. The CDR3 contains 13 residues. The ends were cut back, 1 base at V and 8 bases at J, with 6 bases in the middle. At least ten counts were recorded for this clonotype. Its antigen is unidentified. The sample here was PBMCs, taken on the day of the yellow fever booster vaccination. The sequence came from a young man who received the YFV17D yellow fever vaccine. The chain employs TRBV11-2 and TRBJ1-6; D remains unclear. The CDR3 loop reads CASSLALYSPLHF. Written as DNA, the CDR3 is TGTGCCAGCAGCTTAGCCCTATATTCACCCCTCCACTTT.